The 24 T cell receptor beta chains below come from one sample, sequenced in a study of blood T cell repertoires in COVID-19 (dated by TCRdb to the early 2020s). To prepare the library, the immunoSEQ multiplex PCR assay was applied. Held by TCRdb, this immuneACCESS table contains in-frame sequences only and omits some clones. Under half of the omission traces to an unresolved V gene where checked; the cause of the rest is unknown. The sample table holds over 150,000 clones, of which 75% to 90% were seen once. 5% to 7.5% of the sample comes from the top ten. Sequenced material: PBMCs or T cells enriched from blood (not recorded which). Receptors were obtained from a middle-aged man who had recovered from COVID-19.

This chain links TRBV19 with TRBJ2-7; no definite D call. The V gene lost 4 bases and the J gene lost 4 bases, with 2 bases spanning the gap. Germline lookup yields CDR1 LNHDA and CDR2 SQIVND (reference sequence). There are 10 residues in the CDR3. The CDR3 nucleotides are TGTGCCAGTAGTACTTACGAGCAGTACTTC. Translation gives CASSTYEQYF. The entire variable domain, with the rest obtained from reference TRBV19 and TRBJ2-7, is as follows: DGGITQSPKYLFRKEGQNVTLSCEQNLNHDAMYWYRQDPGQGLRLIYYSQIVNDFQKGDIAEGYSVSREKKESFPLTVTSAQKNPTAFYLCASSTYEQYFGPGTRLTVT.

The V call is TRBV13, the J call TRBJ2-5; a possible D gene is TRBD2 (6 bases). The V end was cut by 8 bases, the J end by 5 bases, with 21 bases between. In germline, CDR1 is PRHDT, CDR2 FYEKMQ (reference sequence). This CDR3 contains 15 residues. CDR3 sequence (DNA): TGTGCCAGCTCAACTCAACGACGGGAGTTTGAGACCCAGTACTTC. As protein: CASSTQRREFETQYF.

The chain uses TRBV6-5 and TRBJ1-4; 7 nucleotides agree with TRBD1. With 0 bases clipped from V and 6 bases from J, the junction kept 4 bases outside the gene matches. CDR3 length equals 15 residues. CDR1 MNHEY and CDR2 SVGAGI come from the germline V gene. The CDR3 nucleotides are TGTGCCAGCAGTTACTCGGGACAGAATTATGAAAAACTGTTTTTT. It specifies CASSYSGQNYEKLFF.

The chain combines TRBV5-4 with TRBJ2-3; tentative D call: TRBD2 (5 bases). V was trimmed by 4 bases and J by 3 bases, leaving 6 bases between them. Germline CDR1 reads SGHNT; CDR2 reads YYREEE (reference sequence). This CDR3 is built from 12 residues. The CDR3 protein is CASSRLTDTQYF. In DNA, the CDR3 is TGTGCCAGCAGCCGACTAACAGATACGCAGTATTTT.

The rearrangement links TRBV30 to TRBJ1-4; 7 nucleotides line up with TRBD1. V gave up 2 bases and J gave up 8 bases; unmatched junction bases: 8. This CDR3 comprises 14 residues. Germline V lookup: CDR1 GTSNPN, CDR2 SVGIG (reference sequence). The CDR3 spells CAWSQTGRREKLFF. The CDR3 bases are TGTGCCTGGAGTCAGACAGGGCGGAGGGAAAAACTGTTTTTT.

This clone showed up just a few times. The J gene is TRBJ1-1, the V gene TRBV6-1, with a tentative D call TRBD1 (6 bases). V lost 3 bases, J lost 4 bases, and 9 bases lay in between. The CDR3 contains 13 residues. Looked up from germline, CDR1 is MNHNS and CDR2 is SASEGT. CDR3 protein: CASSEGAGTEAFF. The CDR3 nucleotides are TGTGCCAGCAGTGAGGGGGCGGGCACTGAAGCTTTCTTT.

The V gene is TRBV27, the J gene TRBJ2-5; D is undetermined. Trimming removed 6 bases at V and 6 bases at J, with 11 bases between. The germline V gene encodes CDR1 MNHEY and CDR2 SMNVEV (reference sequence). This CDR3 is 12 amino acids long. As DNA, the CDR3 is TGTGCCAGCAGCCCAACGGGTCAGACCCAGTACTTC. It yields the protein CASSPTGQTQYF.

The sample holds one count of this clone. The chain employs TRBV28 and TRBJ1-1; no firm D call. Trimming took 2 bases from V and 4 from J, leaving 8 bases between them. There are 13 residues in the CDR3. CDR1 and CDR2 (germline): MDHEN, SYDVKM. The chain's CDR3 is CASSLVRVTEAFF. The CDR3 bases are TGTGCCAGCAGTTTAGTCCGGGTCACTGAAGCTTTCTTT. The full variable domain, completed using reference TRBV28 and TRBJ1-1, is DVKVTQSSRYLVKRTGEKVFLECVQDMDHENMFWYRQDPGLGLRLIYFSYDVKMKEKGDIPEGYSVSREKKERFSLILESASTNQTSMYLCASSLVRVTEAFFGQGTRLTVV.

V gene TRBV5-1 combines with J gene TRBJ1-4; a possible D gene is TRBD1 (5 bases). The germline CDR1 and CDR2 sequences are SGHRS and YFSETQ. V dropped 0 bases and J dropped 7 bases, with 13 bases sitting between them. CDR3 length equals 15 residues. For the CDR3, the DNA is TGCGCCAGCAGCTTGGCCAGGGCCCTAGGTGAAAAACTGTTTTTT. Its translation: CASSLARALGEKLFF.

This clone was found once. The chain employs TRBV4-1 and TRBJ1-3, with D perhaps TRBD1 (5 bases). Germline V CDR1 and CDR2: MGHRA, YSYEKL. The CDR3 consists of 18 residues. Trimming left V 1 base short and J 0 bases short, with 16 bases between. The CDR3, as DNA: TGCGCCAGCAGCCAAGGACTCCCGGGACTTCACTCTGGAAACACCATATATTTT. It translates to CASSQGLPGLHSGNTIYF.

This chain joins TRBV28 and TRBJ1-2; D is undetermined. This CDR3 is 12 amino acids long. The germline V gene encodes CDR1 MDHEN and CDR2 SYDVKM. V gave up 2 bases and J gave up 7 bases, with 8 bases separating them. The CDR3, as DNA: TGTGCCAGCAGTTTAGTAACCAGTGGCTACACCTTC. The encoded protein is CASSLVTSGYTF.

J is TRBJ1-2 and V is TRBV6-1, with TRBD1 matching 8 bases. The CDR3 consists of 16 residues. With 1 base clipped from V and 6 bases from J, the junction kept 10 bases outside the gene matches. CDR1 is MNHNS and CDR2 is SASEGT in the germline V gene. The chain's CDR3 is CASSEGQGRRVDGYTF. DNA of the CDR3: TGTGCCAGCAGTGAAGGACAGGGGCGACGGGTGGATGGCTACACCTTC.

The rearrangement joins TRBV5-1 to TRBJ1-3, with D perhaps TRBD1 (6 bases). V lost 3 bases to trimming and J lost 8 bases, with 18 bases between them. The CDR3 is 15 amino acids. From germline, CDR1 is SGHRS and CDR2 YFSETQ. CDR3 sequence (DNA): TGCGCCAGCAGCTCTGATGGACAGAAGGGGGACACCATATATTTT. It translates to CASSSDGQKGDTIYF.

This chain links TRBV3-1 (or the pseudogene TRBV3-2) with TRBJ1-2, with 7 bases fitting TRBD1. Germline lookup yields CDR1 LGHDT and CDR2 YNNKEL (reference sequence). This CDR3 comprises 16 residues. With V trimmed by 3 bases and J by 6 bases, 13 bases remained unmatched. The CDR3 region is CASSQRLPTGQNGYTF. The CDR3 DNA reads TGTGCCAGCAGCCAGCGACTCCCGACAGGGCAAAATGGCTACACCTTC.

The J gene is TRBJ2-5, the V gene TRBV5-1, with a tentative D call TRBD1 (6 bases). The V end lost 4 bases, the J end lost 2 bases, and 9 bases lay between the germline ends. Germline loops: CDR1 SGHRS, CDR2 YFSETQ. This CDR3 is 13 amino acids long. CDR3 bases: TGCGCCAGCAGCCGGGACAAGCAAGAGACCCAGTACTTC. Translating it yields CASSRDKQETQYF.

The V call is TRBV28, the J call TRBJ1-5, with TRBD1 identical over 7 bases. Trimming removed 10 bases from V and 0 bases from J; junction bases left unmatched: 12. Germline V lookup: CDR1 MDHEN, CDR2 SYDVKM. The CDR3 covers 16 residues. The DNA for the CDR3 is TGTGCCACCACCTCCACAGGACAGGTTAGCAATCAGCCCCAGCATTTT. This codes for CATTSTGQVSNQPQHF.

The chain joins TRBV6-1 to TRBJ1-6; possible D gene TRBD1, 5 bases. V was clipped by 2 bases and J by 5 bases, with 13 bases between them. Per germline, CDR1 MNHNS and CDR2 SASEGT. This CDR3 is 16 amino acids long. The CDR3 protein is CASSELLQGNNSPLHF. The CDR3 nucleotides are TGTGCCAGCAGTGAATTGCTGCAGGGAAATAATTCACCCCTCCACTTT.

The genes are TRBV6-4 and TRBJ1-1, with 8 bases identical to TRBD1. The CDR3 is 15 amino acids. J was trimmed by 4 bases and V by 3 bases; bases with no gene match: 7. Germline assignment: CDR1 MRHNA and CDR2 SNTAGT. CDR3 DNA sequence: TGTGCCAGCAGTGAATATCCAGGGGGCATCACTGAAGCTTTCTTT. It codes for CASSEYPGGITEAFF.

The chain employs TRBV27 and TRBJ2-7; no reliable D call. Germline V gene data show CDR1 as MNHEY and CDR2 as SMNVEV (reference sequence). This CDR3 is 11 amino acids long. V gave up 6 bases and J gave up 0 bases, with 3 bases separating them. CDR3 nucleotide sequence: TGTGCCAGCAGCAGCTCCTACGAGCAGTACTTC. It translates to CASSSSYEQYF.

V is TRBV15 and J is TRBJ2-7; TRBD1 agrees at 7 bases. The germline V gene encodes CDR1 LNHNV and CDR2 YYDKDF (reference sequence). V lost 5 bases and J lost 3; bases outside the gene matches: 10. The CDR3 contains 15 residues. CDR3 DNA: TGTGCCACCAGCCGATGGGACAGCCCCATCTACGAGCAGTACTTC. Translated: CATSRWDSPIYEQYF.

The chain has TRBV5-8 and TRBJ2-3; TRBD2 is a possible D gene (6 bases). V was cut by 4 bases and J by 3 bases, with 12 bases left in between. There are 14 residues in the CDR3. Germline V gives CDR1 SGHTS, CDR2 YDEGEE. CDR3 region: CASSRHRGTDTQYF. CDR3 coding DNA: TGTGCCAGCAGCCGTCACCGGGGGACAGATACGCAGTATTTT.

The CDR3 sequence is CASSLSSETEAFF. The DNA for the CDR3 is TGTGCCAGCAGCTTATCCTCTGAGACTGAAGCTTTCTTT. J is TRBJ1-1 and V is TRBV7-2; D gene unclear. The V end was cut by 2 bases, the J end by 5 bases, with 9 bases between. Germline V gives CDR1 SGHTA, CDR2 FQGNSA. The CDR3 runs 13 residues.

J is TRBJ1-1 and V is TRBV5-1; 7 bases are a match to TRBD1. Per germline, CDR1 SGHRS and CDR2 YFSETQ. The CDR3 loop spans 15 amino acids. The ends lost 4 bases at V and 0 bases at J; junction bases unmatched: 6. The CDR3 DNA reads as TGCGCCAGCAGCACAGGGGACAGATTGAACACTGAAGCTTTCTTT. Its translation: CASSTGDRLNTEAFF. Using reference TRBV5-1 and TRBJ1-1 for the parts outside the CDR3, the full variable domain is KAGVTQTPRYLIKTRGQQVTLSCSPISGHRSVSWYQQTPGQGLQFLFEYFSETQRNKGNFPGRFSGRQFSNSRSEMNVSTLELGDSALYLCASSTGDRLNTEAFFGQGTRLTVV.

The J gene is TRBJ2-2, the V gene TRBV29-1; D might be TRBD2 (5 bases). Germline CDR1 SQVTM, CDR2 ANQGSEA. Trimming shortened V by 7 bases and J by 7 bases, and 16 bases separated the two germline ends. The CDR3 extends over 13 amino acids. CDR3 coding DNA: TGCAGCGCCGCCGGGGATTTTAACGGGGAGCTGTTTTTT. It yields the protein CSAAGDFNGELFF.